The 27 T cell receptor beta chains below all came from one sample that was sequenced in a study of identical twins. Each CDR3 protein gets one entry after TCRdb re-called the 5' RACE reads with MiXCR. The data contain more than 1.5 million distinct CDR3 sequences, 25% to 35% of them seen just once; the ten biggest clones take up about 0.25%. The sample was cord blood. The source of these receptors is a newborn girl in good health.

The V call is TRBV28, the J call TRBJ2-6, with 7 nucleotides matching TRBD1. Germline CDR1 is MDHEN and CDR2 is SYDVKM. The CDR3 has 20 amino acids. The trim removed 6 bases at V and 0 bases at J, leaving 17 bases unmatched. The CDR3 nucleotides are TGTGCCAGCAGCTCACCATTGTCCGGGACAGTCATCTCTGGGGCCAACGTCCTGACTTTC. Its translation: CASSSPLSGTVISGANVLTF.

Comment on this clonotype: Sequence at one end of the junction differs from germline and may be a read error. The chain carries TRBV10-3 and TRBJ1-1; 8 positions match TRBD1. This CDR3 spans 14 amino acids. Germline assignment: CDR1 ENHRY and CDR2 SYGVKD. CDR3 amino acids: CAISTRQGITDAFF. Written as DNA, the CDR3 is TGTGCCATCAGTACTAGACAGGGGATCACTGATGCTTTCTTT.

This sequence joins TRBV3-1 and TRBJ2-5, with 11 bases aligning to TRBD2. Germline V gene sequence: CDR1 LGHDT, CDR2 YNNKEL (reference sequence). J was trimmed by 11 bases and V by 0 bases; bases with no gene match: 14. This CDR3 spans 17 amino acids. The CDR3 bases are TGTGCCAGCAGCCAAGAACTCCTAGCGGGAGGTTTCGATGAGCAGTACTTC. Protein: CASSQELLAGGFDEQYF.

The V and J genes are TRBV5-1 and TRBJ2-1, with 10 bases lining up with TRBD2. V shed 1 base, J shed 7 bases, and the junction held 5 bases outside the gene matches. Germline assignment: CDR1 SGHRS and CDR2 YFSETQ. There are 15 residues in the CDR3. CDR3 coding DNA: TGCGCCAGCAGCTTGCTAGCGGGGGTAAGAAATGAGCAGTTCTTC. It codes for CASSLLAGVRNEQFF.

This clonotype was detected only a few times. This chain links TRBV20-1 with TRBJ2-1; TRBD1 matches at 9 bases. Germline V lookup: CDR1 DFQATT, CDR2 SNEGSKA (reference sequence). The CDR3 is 17 amino acids. The V gene end was trimmed by 2 bases and the J gene end by 7 bases; junction bases not matched to a gene: 15. This chain's CDR3 is CSARSRDRVDRWNEQFF. In DNA, the CDR3 is TGCAGTGCTAGATCTCGGGACAGGGTGGATAGGTGGAATGAGCAGTTCTTC.

This clonotype turned up a few times. This chain connects TRBV5-1 to TRBJ1-4, with 8 bases fitting TRBD1. In germline, CDR1 is SGHRS, CDR2 YFSETQ. Trimming removed 6 bases from V and 8 bases from J; junction bases left unmatched: 12. This CDR3 spans 15 amino acids. The CDR3: CASNSAGTGGEKLFF. The CDR3 region has the DNA TGCGCCAGCAACTCAGCCGGGACAGGTGGAGAAAAACTGTTTTTT.

The chain is built from TRBV27 and TRBJ2-5; 7 positions match TRBD1. Germline CDR1 MNHEY, CDR2 SMNVEV (reference sequence). The CDR3 consists of 16 residues. Unmatched junction bases numbered 12, after V lost 5 bases and J lost 3 bases. CDR3 residues: CASSPTPDRVEETQYF. CDR3 DNA: TGTGCCAGCAGTCCGACGCCCGACAGGGTGGAAGAGACCCAGTACTTC.

The chain recombines TRBV20-1 with TRBJ2-1; D is unclear. Looked up from germline, CDR1 is DFQATT and CDR2 is SNEGSKA (reference sequence). The CDR3 runs to 15 residues. The CDR3 DNA sequence: TGCAGCGCTTCGGACCTGGTGAGCTCCTACAATGAGCAGTTCTTC. This translates into CSASDLVSSYNEQFF.

This clonotype was counted a single time. This chain connects TRBV20-1 to TRBJ2-4; tentative D call: TRBD1 (6 bases). In germline, CDR1 is DFQATT, CDR2 SNEGSKA (reference sequence). The CDR3 has 14 amino acids. V was trimmed by 3 bases and J by 5 bases, leaving 14 bases between them. CDR3 sequence (DNA): TGCAGTGCTAGCCGGGACACCAGCCAAAACATTCAGTACTTC. Protein: CSASRDTSQNIQYF.

This clonotype has just a few counts. The J gene is TRBJ2-1, the V gene TRBV6-1, with D hard to call. With the DNA end fitting TRBJ2-7 better, the J assignment may be wrong. Germline-derived CDR1 and CDR2 are MNHNS and SASEGT. CDR3 length: 14 amino acids. CDR3 in amino acids: CAISLEYSYNEQYF. CDR3 nucleotide sequence: TGTGCCATCTCCCTAGAGTACTCCTACAATGAGCAGTACTTC.

This clonotype came up once. CDR3 nucleotides: TGTGCCAGCAGTTTAGTCCGGACAGGGAACACCGGGGAGCTGTTTTTT. This codes for CASSLVRTGNTGELFF. V is TRBV27 and J is TRBJ2-2; 7 bases line up with TRBD1. The CDR3 covers 16 residues. With V trimmed by 2 bases and J by 1 base, 4 bases remained unmatched. Germline values: CDR1 MNHEY, CDR2 SMNVEV (reference sequence).

The chain joins TRBV28 to TRBJ2-1, with 7 positions matching TRBD2. Germline V CDR1 and CDR2: MDHEN, SYDVKM. The CDR3 totals 17 residues. The J segment lost 5 bases and the V segment lost 2 bases, leaving 12 bases of the junction unmatched. The DNA for the CDR3 is TGTGCCAGCAGTTTAGCGTTTAGCGGGCAAGGTCACAATGAGCAGTTCTTC. It encodes CASSLAFSGQGHNEQFF.

At least ten counts were recorded for this clonotype. The chain uses TRBV5-1 and TRBJ2-1; a weak D match, TRBD2 (6 bases). The germline CDR1 and CDR2 sequences are SGHRS and YFSETQ. The CDR3 sequence is 17 residues long. V was cut by 4 bases and J by 1 base, with 18 bases left in between. This chain's CDR3 is CASSGGITGESYNEQFF. The CDR3 DNA sequence: TGCGCCAGCAGCGGGGGGATTACGGGCGAATCCTACAATGAGCAGTTCTTC.

This clonotype has just a few counts. V and J are TRBV9 and TRBJ2-6; possibly TRBD1 for D (5 bases). Germline V gene sequence: CDR1 SGDLS, CDR2 YYNGEE. The CDR3 extends over 16 amino acids. V lost 5 bases and J lost 0, with 12 bases in between. This CDR3 reads CASRHPDSSGANVLTF. CDR3 in DNA: TGTGCCAGCAGGCATCCCGACAGCTCTGGGGCCAACGTCCTGACTTTC.

This clonotype was counted ten times or more. The chain employs TRBV29-1 and TRBJ1-1; 8 nucleotides align to TRBD1. From germline, CDR1 is SQVTM and CDR2 ANQGSEA. Trimming removed 4 bases from V and 2 bases from J; junction bases left unmatched: 3. The CDR3 spans 13 residues. The CDR3 DNA follows: TGCAGCGTTGGGGACAGGACAAACACTGAAGCTTTCTTT. Amino acid sequence: CSVGDRTNTEAFF. Full variable domain (missing parts from reference TRBV29-1 and TRBJ1-1): SAVISQKPSRDICQRGTSLTIQCQVDSQVTMMFWYRQQPGQSLTLIATANQGSEATYESGFVIDKFPISRPNLTFSTLTVSNMSPEDSSIYLCSVGDRTNTEAFFGQGTRLTVV.

The V and J genes are TRBV4-1 and TRBJ2-5; perhaps TRBD2 as D (6 bases). The CDR3 length is 17 residues. Deletions cut 0 bases from V and 1 base from J, with 15 bases between. Germline CDR1 and CDR2: MGHRA and YSYEKL. The CDR3, as DNA: TGCGCCAGCAGCCAAGATTATGAGACTAGTGGCCAAGAGACCCAGTACTTC. It is translated as CASSQDYETSGQETQYF.

In regard to this clonotype: Its ends do not fully match the called genes, so a read error is possible. The genes are TRBV3-1 and TRBJ1-1, with a weak D call TRBD1 (5 bases). Germline V gene sequence: CDR1 LGHDT, CDR2 YNNKEL (reference sequence). This CDR3 contains 13 residues. The CDR3 nucleotides read TGTGCCAGCAGCCCCGGGGCGAACACTGGAGCTTTCTTT. This codes for CASSPGANTGAFF.

The chain combines TRBV6-6 with TRBJ1-5, with D possibly matching TRBD1 (5 bases). V was cut by 6 bases and J by 4 bases, with 16 bases left in between. This CDR3 spans 15 amino acids. Looked up from germline, CDR1 is MNHNY and CDR2 is SVGAGI (reference sequence). The CDR3: CASRATGGRNQPQHF. The CDR3 DNA follows: TGTGCCAGCAGGGCCACAGGTGGGAGGAATCAGCCCCAGCATTTT.

This clonotype was seen just once. V usage is TRBV7-9 and J usage is TRBJ1-2; a possible D gene is TRBD1 (6 bases). The germline V and J ends were trimmed by 6 bases and 1 base, with 12 bases remaining between them. Germline V CDR1 and CDR2: SEHNR, FQNEAQ (reference sequence). The CDR3 extends over 14 amino acids. Written as DNA, the CDR3 is TGTGCCAGCAGACCACAGGGCGGTAACTATGGCTACACCTTC. Protein product: CASRPQGGNYGYTF.

Ten or more counts support this clonotype. The genes are TRBV27 and TRBJ2-3; D is possibly TRBD2 (6 bases). This CDR3 comprises 14 residues. CDR1 and CDR2 from the germline V gene are MNHEY and SMNVEV (reference sequence). V lost 3 bases and J lost 2, with 9 bases in between. CDR3 region: CASSFRTNTDTQYF. CDR3 sequence (DNA): TGTGCCAGCAGTTTCCGGACTAACACAGATACGCAGTATTTT.

CDR3 in DNA: TGCAGTGCTAGCGCCAGGGAAGCGTTAAATTCACCCCTCCACTTT. Protein sequence: CSASAREALNSPLHF. V is TRBV20-1 and J is TRBJ1-6, with D possibly matching TRBD1 (5 bases). This CDR3 has 15 amino acids. Deletions cut 3 bases from V and 7 bases from J, with 16 bases between. Germline CDR1 is DFQATT and CDR2 is SNEGSKA (reference sequence).

The V gene is TRBV30, the J gene TRBJ2-7; D gene ambiguous. V was shortened by 0 bases and J by 5 bases, with 5 bases between the two germline ends. The V gene's germline CDR1 is GTSNPN and CDR2 SVGIG (reference sequence). The CDR3 consists of 11 residues. As DNA, the CDR3 is TGTGCCTGGAGTGTATTTGACGAGCAGTACTTC. Residues: CAWSVFDEQYF. The full variable domain, in which reference TRBV30 and TRBJ2-7 provide the parts outside the CDR3, is SQTIHQWPATLVQPVGSPLSLECTVEGTSNPNLYWYRQAAGRGLQLLFYSVGIGQISSEVPQNLSASRPQDRQFILSSKKLLLSDSGFYLCAWSVFDEQYFGPGTRLTVT.

V and J are TRBV3-1 and TRBJ2-4; 11 bases are shared with TRBD2. The germline gives CDR1 LGHDT, CDR2 YNNKEL (reference sequence). Trimming removed 0 bases from V and 0 bases from J; junction bases left unmatched: 10. The CDR3 runs to 20 residues. The CDR3, as DNA: TGTGCCAGCAGCCAAGACCCCGGGACTAGCGGCCACCTAGCCAAAAACATTCAGTACTTC. Encoded protein: CASSQDPGTSGHLAKNIQYF.

This clonotype was counted a few times. J is TRBJ1-1 and V is TRBV29-1, with D unclear. Germline V gives CDR1 SQVTM, CDR2 ANQGSEA. V dropped 6 bases and J dropped 11 bases, with 13 bases sitting between them. The CDR3 length is 10 residues. CDR3 nucleotides: TGCAGCGTCTTGCTGGGAGAGGCTTTCTTT. Translation: CSVLLGEAFF.

V gene TRBV20-1 combines with J gene TRBJ2-7; perhaps TRBD1 as D (5 bases). Germline loops: CDR1 DFQATT, CDR2 SNEGSKA (reference sequence). Trimming removed 1 base from V and 6 bases from J, with 16 bases in between. The CDR3 runs to 14 residues. The CDR3 reads CSARAQTATREQYF. CDR3 in DNA: TGCAGTGCTAGAGCCCAGACAGCCACACGCGAGCAGTACTTC.

The chain carries TRBV20-1 and TRBJ2-5, with 8 bases that match TRBD1. CDR1 and CDR2 from the germline V gene are DFQATT and SNEGSKA (reference sequence). The junction had 12 bases not matched to a gene; V was cut back by 6 bases and J by 0 bases. CDR3 length equals 16 residues. The CDR3 sequence is CSAAGWTGRYQETQYF. The CDR3 nucleotides read TGCAGTGCCGCAGGATGGACAGGGAGGTACCAAGAGACCCAGTACTTC.

The chain links TRBV4-2 to TRBJ1-4; TRBD1 might be the D (5 bases). This CDR3 has 15 amino acids. Between the trimmed V and J ends, which lost 0 bases and 5 bases, there was a span of 10 bases. Looked up from germline, CDR1 is LGHNA and CDR2 is YNFKEQ. The CDR3 DNA follows: TGTGCCAGCAGCCAAGAGGGGCAGAGAAATGAAAAACTGTTTTTT. Its translation is CASSQEGQRNEKLFF.